This T cell receptor (beta chain) was captured in a study of OX40 agonist ivuxolimab in advanced cancers. The table came from immunoSEQ multiplex PCR; TCRdb's copy has only in-frame clones and leaves some out. The sample has about 61,000 clones; around 92% are singletons. Germline-derived CDR1 and CDR2 are LNHDA and SQIVND (reference sequence). Trimming pared 3 bases from V and 1 base from J, leaving 9 bases between. The CDR3 is 14 amino acids. This specimen consisted of CD4+ or CD8+ T cells sorted from blood, obtained in a trial of the OX40 agonist ivuxolimab. The TCR comes from an adult with an advanced solid tumor such as melanoma, head and neck, liver or kidney cancer. The chain joins TRBV19 to TRBJ1-2; maybe TRBD1 (6 bases). CDR3 residues: CASSMDSYNYGYTF. CDR3 sequence (DNA): TGTGCCAGTAGTATGGACAGTTATAACTATGGCTACACCTTC.